Included here is one T cell receptor (beta chain) sequence, with context. The antigen is unknown. Trimming cost V 3 bases and J 7 bases, with 13 bases left between them. In germline, CDR1 is MNHEY, CDR2 SMNVEV (reference sequence). This CDR3 is built from 14 residues. Donors gave roughly 10 milliliters of peripheral blood apiece. The entry originates in a study of blood T cells in healthy people across ages. On the study more broadly: The template switching approach captured approximately one barcoded beta molecule for every two T cells. Findings and caveats of the study: Diversity estimates from one million T cells were considered underestimates.

PCR was performed a second time for roughly 7 to 12 cycles using a sample-barcoded 5' primer and a J-beta primer mix. A single record per CDR3 protein comes from TCRdb applying MiXCR to the 5' RACE reads. The sample holds 950,000 to 1,200,000 distinct CDR3 sequences; 35% to 40% are singletons and the top ten take around 14%. This chain connects TRBV27 to TRBJ2-1, with unresolved D. The TCR was taken from a man younger than 35 in good health. The sample consisted of blood. The CDR3 loop reads CASSFRLDGNEQFF. The CDR3 region has the DNA TGTGCCAGCAGTTTTCGCCTAGATGGAAATGAGCAGTTCTTC.